This T cell receptor (beta chain) was captured in a study of T cells expressing NK-cell markers. Study summary: TCR beta repertoires came from sorted CD3+CD56+NKG2C+, CD3+CD56+NKG2C- and CD3+CD56-NKG2C+ T cells.

TCRdb re-called the 5' RACE reads, yielding one record per CDR3 amino acid sequence without DNA. There are almost 450,000 distinct CDR3 sequences in the sample, with about 7.3% held by the top ten. CDR3 length: 14 residues. Germline V gene lookup returns CDR1 MNHEY and CDR2 SVGEGT. The chain employs TRBV6-2 or TRBV6-3 and TRBJ1-1; TCRdb returns TRBD1, unconfirmable since there is no DNA. Material for sequencing was blood T cells: a sorted CD56 or NKG2C T cell subset, CD4+ or CD8+ T cells, or bulk PBMC T cells (not recorded which). The clonotype originates from a woman aged 18-70 years in good health. The CDR3 loop reads CASRSTPSGTEAFF.